This TCR beta chain stems from a study of blood T cell repertoires in COVID-19. Study in general: Sample material is recorded as cDNA or gDNA derived from T cells, B-cell-depleted T cells, or PBMCs.

The CDR3 is made up of 15 amino acids. Germline CDR1 MNHEY, CDR2 SVGAGI. The V and J ends lost 2 bases and 0 bases, in that order; junction bases with no gene match: 3. As handled by the study authors: For nucleated cells, counts were estimated from reference gene primer amplification. Clones were read by immunoSEQ multiplex PCR, and TCRdb kept only the in-frame ones, dropping some. That table supplies the V and J calls and clone size; D and trimming were determined from the DNA. Of about 150,000 clones in the sample, less than 90% were seen once. This study enrolled people aged roughly 18 to 89 from roughly 22 US geographic areas. Assignments of participants to cohorts depended upon their own reported clinical history.

Sequencing was performed on PBMCs or T cells enriched from blood (not recorded which). J is TRBJ1-1 and V is TRBV6-5; 7 positions agree with TRBD1. This TCR derives from a woman aged 45 to 65 who had been exposed to COVID-19. CDR3 sequence: CASSYQGVMNTEAFF. The CDR3 region has the DNA TGTGCCAGCAGTTACCAGGGGGTTATGAACACTGAAGCTTTCTTT.